The TCR beta chain described here comes from a study of OX40 agonist ivuxolimab in advanced cancers. Study details: Partial responses were observed in three patients, of whom one had hepatocellular carcinoma and two had cutaneous melanoma. Study outcomes and limitations: Compared with CD4+, CD8+ T cells on average had more expanded clones.

About this clone: Its cognate antigen is unknown.

TCRdb's copy holds only in-frame clones and misses some; the assay was immunoSEQ multiplex PCR. The sample has about 77,000 clones, over 70% seen once; the top ten hold around 0.76%. The sample here was CD4+ or CD8+ T cells sorted from blood, taken in a trial of the OX40 agonist ivuxolimab. The sequence was obtained from an adult with an advanced solid tumor such as melanoma, head and neck, liver or kidney cancer.

The CDR3 nucleotides are TGTGCCAGCAGTTCTGGGGTCCACGAGCAGTACTTC. Residues: CASSSGVHEQYF. V and J are TRBV28 and TRBJ2-7, with D hard to call. In germline, CDR1 is MDHEN, CDR2 SYDVKM. CDR3 size: 12 residues. V lost 4 bases to trimming and J lost 5 bases, with 9 bases between them.